This T cell receptor (beta chain) was profiled in a study of blood T cell repertoires in COVID-19. Study details: Specimens from acute and convalescent COVID-19 originated in the United States, Italy and Spain. Sample material is recorded as cDNA or gDNA derived from T cells, B-cell-depleted T cells, or PBMCs.

Grouping used clinical history reported by participants in a survey and questionnaire. CDR3 length: 14 residues. Germline CDR1 reads MRHNA; CDR2 reads SNTAGT. V was cut by 0 bases and J by 10 bases, with 10 bases left in between. About this clone: In the same sample, other DNA sequences code for this CDR3.

In the original processing: From reference gene primer amplification, estimates of nucleated cell counts were derived. Only in-frame clones appear in the TCRdb table, and some are missing; sequencing was by immunoSEQ multiplex PCR. From that table come the V and J calls and clone size; the DNA was used to work out D and trimming. This table holds about 300,000 clones, 80% to 90% found once. The receptor was derived from a man aged 30-40 years who had recovered from COVID-19. The sample was PBMCs or T cells enriched from blood (not recorded which). The chain uses TRBV6-4 and TRBJ1-6; D might be TRBD1 (5 bases). The CDR3 DNA reads TGTGCCAGCAGTGACTCCGGGGGGAACTCACCCCTCCACTTT. This codes for CASSDSGGNSPLHF.